This TCR beta chain was sequenced in a study of T cells after yellow fever vaccination. TCRdb re-analysed the 5' RACE reads in MiXCR, keeping a single row per CDR3 protein. The sample holds 250,000 or so distinct CDR3 sequences, about 3.9% seen once. Trimming cost V 4 bases and J 6 bases; bases outside gene matches: 2. CDR3 length equals 12 residues. CDR1 and CDR2 from the germline V gene are SGHNT and YYREEE (reference sequence). At least ten counts were recorded for this clonotype. The sequencing here drew on PBMCs, taken 15 days after the yellow fever booster vaccination. This sequence joins TRBV5-4 and TRBJ2-7; 9 bases align to TRBD1. The source is a man aged 18 to 30 who received the YFV17D yellow fever vaccine. CDR3 amino acids: CASSLTGGEQYV. DNA of the CDR3: TGTGCCAGCAGCCTGACAGGGGGCGAGCAGTACGTC.